This TCR beta chain was obtained from a study of identical twins. Whole-study findings and limits: These conclusions were based on statistical analysis (cross-sectional, not following the same donors).

The CDR3 extends over 15 amino acids. Germline assignment: CDR1 MNHEY and CDR2 SMNVEV (reference sequence). V was pared by 4 bases and J by 4 bases, with 7 bases of the junction left unmatched. Notes on this clonotype: The antigen remains undetermined.

A universal primer site was incorporated via template switching, and the cDNA contained unique molecular identifiers. A single record per CDR3 protein comes from TCRdb applying MiXCR to the 5' RACE reads. The data hold hundreds of thousands of distinct CDR3 sequences, with roughly an eighth observed a single time. This TCR was sampled from a young woman in good health. The gene calls are TRBV27 and TRBJ2-7; 10 nucleotides match TRBD2. Sequenced sample: memory (CD45RO+) T cells sorted from blood. CDR3 loop: CASSWLAGDGYEQYF. The DNA of the CDR3 is TGTGCCAGCAGTTGGCTAGCGGGAGACGGATACGAGCAGTACTTC.